The source of this T cell receptor beta chain is a study of T cells in Graves' hyperthyroidism and ophthalmopathy. CDR3 length equals 13 residues. The germline V and J ends were trimmed by 0 bases and 6 bases, with 9 bases remaining between them. Germline V gives CDR1 SGHVS, CDR2 FNYEAQ. An absence of ophthalmopathy progression within 18 months meant stable Graves' hyperthyroidism. Patients with uncontrolled infections, other autoimmune diseases, pregnancy or lactation were excluded. Amplified TCR beta CDR3 regions derived from RNA transcripts. HTBI primers were used for first-round RT-PCR of the TCR CDR3. TCRdb called the multiplex PCR reads again in MiXCR, with one record for every CDR3 protein. The sample lists 460,000 or so distinct CDR3 sequences; approximately 15% were seen once. This clonotype has at least ten counts.

This chain connects TRBV7-6 to TRBJ2-7; D might be TRBD2 (6 bases). Source material: blood. This TCR came from a woman younger than 30 with Graves' hyperthyroidism. The CDR3 region is CASSLAGGAEQYF. CDR3 coding DNA: TGTGCCAGCAGCTTAGCTGGAGGGGCCGAGCAGTACTTC.